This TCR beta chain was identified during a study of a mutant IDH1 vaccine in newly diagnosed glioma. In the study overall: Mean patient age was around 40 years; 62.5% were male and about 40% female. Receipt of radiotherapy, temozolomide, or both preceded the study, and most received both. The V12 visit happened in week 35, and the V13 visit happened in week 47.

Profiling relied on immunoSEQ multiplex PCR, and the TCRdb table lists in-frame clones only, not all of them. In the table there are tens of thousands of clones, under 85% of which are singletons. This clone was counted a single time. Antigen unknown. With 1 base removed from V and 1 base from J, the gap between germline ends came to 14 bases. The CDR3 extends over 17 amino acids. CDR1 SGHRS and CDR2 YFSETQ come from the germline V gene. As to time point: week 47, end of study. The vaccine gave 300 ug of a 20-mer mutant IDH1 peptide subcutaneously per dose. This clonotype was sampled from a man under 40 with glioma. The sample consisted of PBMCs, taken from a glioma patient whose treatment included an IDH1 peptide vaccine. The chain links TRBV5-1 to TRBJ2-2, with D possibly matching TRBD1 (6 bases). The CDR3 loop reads CASSLSSGRGNTGELFF. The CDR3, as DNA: TGCGCCAGCAGCTTGTCGAGCGGCAGGGGGAACACCGGGGAGCTGTTTTTT.